This T cell receptor (beta chain) was obtained from a study of identical twins. Notes on the study in general: Surplus twin overlap in beta out-of-frame sequences was less pronounced. Fewer insertions were carried by abundant cord blood beta clonotypes, but none was seen in memory repertoires.

Of note for this clonotype: No antigen is known for it.

Template switching supplied a universal primer site; unique molecular identifiers were carried on the cDNA. TCRdb re-analysed the 5' RACE reads in MiXCR, keeping a single row per CDR3 protein. Of 1.5 million or so distinct CDR3 sequences in the sample, 25% to 35% are singletons; the top ten hold around 0.25%. The sequenced material came from cord blood. The clonotype was recovered from a newborn girl in good health.

The CDR3 region has the DNA TGTGCCAGCAGCCAAGGGTATGCGGTGGGCACAGATACGCAGTATTTT. Amino acid sequence: CASSQGYAVGTDTQYF. The rearrangement links TRBV3-1 to TRBJ2-3; D is undetermined. The germline CDR1 and CDR2 sequences are LGHDT and YNNKEL (reference sequence). The CDR3 runs 16 residues. V lost 1 base to trimming and J lost 1 base, with 12 bases between them.